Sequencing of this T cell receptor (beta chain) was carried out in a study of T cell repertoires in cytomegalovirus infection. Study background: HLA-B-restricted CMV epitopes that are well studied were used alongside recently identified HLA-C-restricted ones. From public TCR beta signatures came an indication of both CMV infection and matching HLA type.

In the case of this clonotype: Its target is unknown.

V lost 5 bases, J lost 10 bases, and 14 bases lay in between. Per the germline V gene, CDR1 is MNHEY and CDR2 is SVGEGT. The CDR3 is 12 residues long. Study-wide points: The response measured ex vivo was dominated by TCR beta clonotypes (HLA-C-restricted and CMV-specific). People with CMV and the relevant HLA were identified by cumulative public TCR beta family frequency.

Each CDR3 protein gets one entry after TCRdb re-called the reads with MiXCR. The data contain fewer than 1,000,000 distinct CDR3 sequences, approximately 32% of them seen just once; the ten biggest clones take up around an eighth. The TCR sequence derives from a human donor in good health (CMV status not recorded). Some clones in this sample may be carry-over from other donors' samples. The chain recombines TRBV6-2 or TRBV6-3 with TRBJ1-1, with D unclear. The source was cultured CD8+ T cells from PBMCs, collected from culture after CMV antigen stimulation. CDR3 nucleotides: TGTGCCAGCAGTCCCGGACTGACCGGAGCTTTCTTT. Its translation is CASSPGLTGAFF.